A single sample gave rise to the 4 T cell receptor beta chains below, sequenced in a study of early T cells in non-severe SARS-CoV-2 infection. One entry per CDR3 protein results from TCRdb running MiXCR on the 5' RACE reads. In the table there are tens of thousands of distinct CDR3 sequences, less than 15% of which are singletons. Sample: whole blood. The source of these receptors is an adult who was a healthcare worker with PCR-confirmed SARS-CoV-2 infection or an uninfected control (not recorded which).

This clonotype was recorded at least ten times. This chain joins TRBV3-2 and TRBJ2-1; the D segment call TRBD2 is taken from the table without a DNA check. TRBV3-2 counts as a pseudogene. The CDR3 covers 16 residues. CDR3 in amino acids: CASSHGLAGAAGFFFF. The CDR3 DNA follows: TGTGCCAGCAGCCACGGACTTGCGGGAGCCGCCGGGTTTTTTTTCTTC.

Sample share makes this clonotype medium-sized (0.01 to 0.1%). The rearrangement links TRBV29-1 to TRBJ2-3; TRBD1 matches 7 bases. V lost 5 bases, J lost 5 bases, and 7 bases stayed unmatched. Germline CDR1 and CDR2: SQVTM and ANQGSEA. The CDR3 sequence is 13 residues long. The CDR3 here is CSVRGSGGDTQYF. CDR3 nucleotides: TGCAGCGTTAGGGGGTCAGGGGGAGATACGCAGTATTTT.

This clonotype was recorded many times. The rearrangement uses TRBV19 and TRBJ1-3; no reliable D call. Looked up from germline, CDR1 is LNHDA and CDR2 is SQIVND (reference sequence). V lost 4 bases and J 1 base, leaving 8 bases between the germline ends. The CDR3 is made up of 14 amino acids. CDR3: CASSKGTSGNTIYF. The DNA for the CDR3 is TGTGCCAGTAGTAAGGGCACGTCTGGAAACACCATATATTTT.

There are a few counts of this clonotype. In DNA, the CDR3 is TGTGCCAGCAGGGCTAGCGGGAGCAGGTACAATGAGCAGTTCTTC. Translation: CASRASGSRYNEQFF. The V and J genes are TRBV6-2 or TRBV6-3 and TRBJ2-1, with TRBD2 matching 10 bases. Trimming took 6 bases from V and 4 from J; bases not matched to a gene: 6. CDR1 and CDR2 (germline): MNHEY, SVGEGT. This CDR3 spans 15 amino acids.